The rows below give T cell receptor beta chains drawn from one sample of a study of CD8+CD57+ T cells in acquired aplastic anemia. From the reads, TCRdb called clonotypes with MiXCR, one entry per CDR3 protein. In the table there are hundreds of thousands of distinct CDR3 sequences, about 70% of which are singletons. Input material: sorted CD4+, CD8+, or CD8+CD57+ T cells (not recorded which) from PBMCs. All receptors come from a human donor in good health, serving as a control. Both conserved end residues are part of each CDR3.

v_call	j_call	cdr3_aa
TRBV7-2	TRBJ2-3	CASSLVGQTNTEAQYF
TRBV2	TRBJ2-6	CASMGGRVSGANVLTF
TRBV9	TRBJ1-1	CASSLGTAGEGTEAFF
TRBV7-3	TRBJ2-7	CASSVVPGPTQSF
TRBV7-2	TRBJ1-1	CASSFDGLDQAFF
TRBV20-1	TRBJ1-2	CSMYKTDTELDYTF
TRBV2	TRBJ1-1	CASMRGEVEAFF
TRBV19	TRBJ1-2	CASATGYGYTF
TRBV7-3	TRBJ2-2	CASRPAGNTNTGELFF
TRBV5-1	TRBJ2-7	CASGYETGAKQYF
TRBV20-1	TRBJ1-2	CSAGGGGDGYTF
TRBV5-6	TRBJ2-1	CASSGGTAYNEQFF
TRBV7-2	TRBJ1-1	CASSQAMSDAEVFF
TRBV7-2	TRBJ1-6	CASSLVGSQSPQHF
TRBV7-9	TRBJ2-2	CASRKNRDIVPTRFF
TRBV5-1	TRBJ2-7	CASSPAGGGLRAYEQYF
TRBV7-3	TRBJ2-7	CASSLSGGNYGNTF
TRBV12-3/TRBV12-4	TRBJ2-3	CASSPSGASATDTQYF
TRBV7-8	TRBJ2-5	CASSWESSGKETQYF
TRBV6-1	TRBJ2-5	CATTWTGGGETQYF
TRBV24-1	NA	CATSDSGRGPDTQYF
TRBV15	TRBJ2-5	CATSREGGTETQYF
TRBV11-2	TRBJ2-5	CASSLSPPGLAGAQETQYF
TRBV19	TRBJ1-2	CASSRQGLGGYTF
TRBV5-5	TRBJ2-7	CASSLTAGSTYEQYF
TRBV20-1	TRBJ2-1	CSARGLAGGQSYNEQFF
TRBV29-1	TRBJ2-5	CSAEGLAGLETQYF
TRBV11-2	TRBJ2-5	CASSLGYLETQYF
TRBV6-5	TRBJ1-3	CASSNREGGNTIYF
TRBV7-2	TRBJ1-1	CASSRHRRDNGYTTEAFF
TRBV12-3/TRBV12-4	TRBJ1-2	CASSHGTRGYTF
TRBV20-1	TRBJ2-5	CSALSTDRIRGETQYF
TRBV7-2	TRBJ2-7	CASSPSGQVYCETYF
TRBV29-1	TRBJ1-1	CSVDANTEAFF
TRBV7-7	TRBJ2-1	CASSFGWTEEVTDTFF
TRBV9	TRBJ2-1	CASSPATSGVHNEQFF
TRBV7-9	TRBJ2-3	CASSSHGGEGSEAF
TRBV6-1	TRBJ2-7	CASTSRGAYEQYF
TRBV7-9	TRBJ1-4	CASRIRGNSGEKLFF
TRBV20-1	TRBJ1-1	CSASSAEGMNTEAFF
TRBV7-6	TRBJ2-5	CASSLSGGAYQETQYF
TRBV3-1	TRBJ2-7	CASSQLIGTHEQYF
TRBV20-1	TRBJ1-1	CSAHGGDGYTFF
TRBV10-3	TRBJ2-1	CAISGRLAGGLLYNEQFF